Presented here are 15 T cell receptor beta chains from one specimen sequenced in a study of early T cells in non-severe SARS-CoV-2 infection. One entry per CDR3 protein results from TCRdb running MiXCR on the 5' RACE reads. The sample carries about 64,000 distinct CDR3 sequences, 18% recorded once. The sequences come from whole blood, collected at baseline. The receptors shown here come from an adult who was a healthcare worker with PCR-confirmed SARS-CoV-2 infection or an uninfected control (not recorded which).

The chain couples TRBV10-2 to TRBJ2-1, with D tentatively TRBD2 (6 bases). This CDR3 is built from 15 residues. The V gene's germline CDR1 is WSHSY and CDR2 SAAADI. The V gene lost 0 bases and the J gene lost 4 bases, with 10 bases spanning the gap. The CDR3 reads CASSESGGRYNEQFF. As DNA, the CDR3 is TGCGCCAGCAGTGAGTCCGGGGGTCGGTACAATGAGCAGTTCTTC.

This clonotype was seen more than once but under ten times. This chain uses TRBV2 with TRBJ1-3; D remains unclear. The CDR3 contains 11 residues. Germline V lookup: CDR1 SNHLY, CDR2 FYNNEI. The V gene lost 3 bases and the J gene lost 7 bases, with 4 bases spanning the gap. The CDR3 DNA reads as TGTGCCAGCAGTGAGGCGAACACCATATATTTT. Its protein product is CASSEANTIYF.

The chain recombines TRBV19 with TRBJ1-5; D is unresolved. CDR3 length: 15 residues. Germline CDR1 reads LNHDA; CDR2 reads SQIVND (reference sequence). Deletions cut 3 bases from V and 3 bases from J, with 12 bases between. CDR3 residues: CASSIGQVLNQPQHF. The CDR3 bases are TGTGCCAGTAGTATTGGGCAGGTACTCAATCAGCCCCAGCATTTT.

The J gene is TRBJ2-1, the V gene TRBV7-2; 9 positions agree with TRBD2. CDR1 and CDR2 from the germline V gene are SGHTA and FQGNSA. The CDR3 spans 16 residues. The V segment lost 5 bases and the J segment 3 bases; nucleotides outside the gene matches: 8. Here the CDR3 DNA reads TGTGCCAGCAGCACCCGTAGCGGGAGCCTCTACAATGAGCAGTTCTTC. Translation gives CASSTRSGSLYNEQFF.

The table lists this clonotype with many counts. The CDR3 DNA sequence: TGCAGTGCTAGAGATCGGGGGAAAGCGGGTGGTTCCTACAATGAGCAGTTCTTC. Translating it yields CSARDRGKAGGSYNEQFF. V and J are TRBV20-1 and TRBJ2-1; D is possibly TRBD2 (6 bases). In germline, CDR1 is DFQATT, CDR2 SNEGSKA (reference sequence). Trimming took off 0 bases at V and 1 base at J, with 19 bases between the two ends. The CDR3 loop spans 18 amino acids.

The J gene is TRBJ2-7, the V gene TRBV27; TRBD1 matches at 10 bases. Trimming cost V 5 bases and J 3 bases; bases outside gene matches: 7. Per the germline V gene, CDR1 is MNHEY and CDR2 is SMNVEV (reference sequence). This CDR3 is 15 amino acids long. CDR3 sequence (DNA): TGTGCCAGCAGTACTCCCGGGACAGGGGACTACGAGCAGTACTTC. The encoded protein is CASSTPGTGDYEQYF.

The chain is built from TRBV13 and TRBJ1-1; possible D gene TRBD1, 6 bases. Trimming cost V 5 bases and J 3 bases, with 22 bases left between them. The CDR3 runs 17 residues. CDR1 is PRHDT and CDR2 is FYEKMQ in the germline V gene (reference sequence). For the CDR3, the DNA is TGTGCCAGCAGCCTAAATACGGGACACAGATTTTACACTGAAGCTTTCTTT. Translating gives CASSLNTGHRFYTEAFF.

The V and J genes are TRBV13 and TRBJ1-5, with D possibly TRBD1 on 6 matching bases. Germline assignment: CDR1 PRHDT and CDR2 FYEKMQ (reference sequence). CDR3 length: 14 residues. V lost 5 bases and J lost 3, with 11 bases in between. CDR3 DNA sequence: TGTGCCAGCAGCATGGGACACTTCAATCAGCCCCAGCATTTT. Translating it yields CASSMGHFNQPQHF.

The table lists this clonotype with many counts. V is TRBV6-5 and J is TRBJ2-4; 9 bases are a match to TRBD2. Germline CDR1 is MNHEY and CDR2 is SVGAGI. CDR3 length: 19 residues. V gave up 2 bases and J gave up 0 bases; unmatched junction bases: 11. The CDR3 DNA reads as TGTGCCAGCAGTTACCCCCTGGGGGCTAGCGGGAAAGCCAAAAACATTCAGTACTTC. This encodes CASSYPLGASGKAKNIQYF.

This clonotype was recorded a few times. The chain is built from TRBV12-3 or TRBV12-4 and TRBJ2-3; D gene uncertain. The CDR3 has 15 amino acids. Trimming left V 5 bases short and J 0 bases short, with 12 bases between. As DNA, the CDR3 is TGTGCCAGCAGTGATAGTTGGGATAGCACAGATACGCAGTATTTT. Protein sequence: CASSDSWDSTDTQYF.

To note about this clonotype: One junction end does not reproduce the germline sequence, and a read error may be involved. The chain employs TRBV5-1 and TRBJ1-5, with D unclear. Germline V gene lookup returns CDR1 SGHRS and CDR2 YFSETQ. The CDR3 extends over 13 amino acids. The chain's CDR3 is CASSLEVGQPQHF. The DNA for the CDR3 is TGCGCCAGCAGCTTGGAAGTGGGTCAGCCCCAGCATTTC.

The CDR3 region is CASSRRATLEKLFF. Written as DNA, the CDR3 is TGTGCCAGCAGTCGCCGAGCCACGCTCGAAAAACTGTTTTTT. This sequence joins TRBV6-2 or TRBV6-3 and TRBJ1-4; no definite D call. The V and J ends lost 5 bases and 8 bases respectively, with 15 bases between them. Germline lookup yields CDR1 MNHEY and CDR2 SVGEGT. The CDR3 covers 14 residues.

This chain uses TRBV11-2 with TRBJ2-7; 7 nucleotides match TRBD1. After removal of 2 bases from V and 7 bases from J, the junction contained 2 bases not matched to a gene. This CDR3 region has 12 residues. Germline values: CDR1 SGHAT, CDR2 FQNNGV. The CDR3 nucleotides are TGTGCCAGCAGCTTAACAGGGGAAGAGCAGTACTTC. Residues: CASSLTGEEQYF.

This clonotype turned up a few times. The chain combines TRBV7-2 with TRBJ2-7; no firm D call. CDR3 length: 14 amino acids. Looked up from germline, CDR1 is SGHTA and CDR2 is FQGNSA. V lost 4 bases and J 2 bases, leaving 12 bases between the germline ends. The CDR3 loop is CASSSTPNPYEQYF. CDR3 nucleotide sequence: TGTGCCAGCAGCTCCACCCCAAACCCCTACGAGCAGTACTTC.

CDR3 DNA: TGCGCCAGCAGCCAAGGGAAGGGGGGAAACGGAGATACGCAGTATTTT. Amino acids: CASSQGKGGNGDTQYF. The rearrangement joins TRBV4-3 to TRBJ2-3; either TRBD1 or TRBD2 may supply D (6 bases each). The CDR3 has 16 residues. In germline, CDR1 is LGHNA, CDR2 YSLEER. V gave up 1 base and J gave up 5 bases, with 16 bases separating them.